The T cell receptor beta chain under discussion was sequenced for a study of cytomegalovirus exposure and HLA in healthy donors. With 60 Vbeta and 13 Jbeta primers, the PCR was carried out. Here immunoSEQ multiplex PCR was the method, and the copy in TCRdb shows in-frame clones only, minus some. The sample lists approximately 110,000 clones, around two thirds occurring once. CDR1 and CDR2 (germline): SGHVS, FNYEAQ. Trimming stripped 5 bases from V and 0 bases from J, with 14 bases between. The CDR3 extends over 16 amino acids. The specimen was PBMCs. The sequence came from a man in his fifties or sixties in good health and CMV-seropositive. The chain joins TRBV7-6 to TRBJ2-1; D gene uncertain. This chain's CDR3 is CASSPRSTVSYNEQFF. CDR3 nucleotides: TGTGCCAGCAGCCCAAGGAGTACTGTCTCCTACAATGAGCAGTTCTTC.